This entry is about one TCR beta chain. Indicated treatment: oral pan-JAK inhibitor, 5-10 mg twice daily. The sample belongs to a study of CD8+ T cells in alopecia areata. Following RNA extraction, reverse transcription yielded cDNA that acted as the sequencing template. This table comes from immunoSEQ multiplex PCR, and its TCRdb copy is limited to in-frame clones, with some not included. The table records 60,000 to 85,000 clones, around two thirds of them present only once. The trim removed 4 bases at V and 4 bases at J, leaving 7 bases unmatched. Germline V gene lookup returns CDR1 MNHEY and CDR2 SMNVEV (reference sequence). CDR3 length: 15 residues.

The receptor's source is a human donor with alopecia areata. The chain employs TRBV27 and TRBJ2-3; 8 bases fit TRBD2. The source material was CD8+ T cells sorted from blood, sampled at week 24, from a patient treated with tofacitinib. Written as DNA, the CDR3 is TGTGCCAGCAGTTACTCCGTAGCGGGATCAGATACGCAGTATTTT. Translated: CASSYSVAGSDTQYF.